The 16 T cell receptor beta chains reported below all come from one sample, sequenced in a study of blood T cells in healthy people across ages. For the second PCR, which ran for about 7 to 12 cycles, a sample-barcoded 5' primer and a J-beta primer mix were used. Using its own MiXCR run on the 5' RACE reads, TCRdb lists one record per CDR3 protein. The sample contains around 850,000 distinct CDR3 sequences, 35% to 40% of which appear only once. Sequenced material: blood. The receptors were sampled from a young man in good health.

This clonotype occurred a few times. The junction and the germline gene differ at one end; a read error may be behind it. V gene TRBV5-1 combines with J gene TRBJ2-6; possibly TRBD1 for D (6 bases). This CDR3 has 15 amino acids. Germline loops: CDR1 SGHRS, CDR2 YFSETQ. The CDR3 DNA reads as TGCGCCAGCAGTATTGGGGCAGCAGGGGCCGACGTCCTGACTTTC. As protein: CASSIGAAGADVLTF.

This clonotype occurred a few times. This chain links TRBV20-1 with TRBJ1-2; perhaps TRBD1 as D (5 bases). The CDR3 has 14 amino acids. Germline CDR1 is DFQATT and CDR2 is SNEGSKA (reference sequence). Trimming pared 1 base from V and 4 bases from J, leaving 13 bases between. CDR3 DNA: TGCAGTGCTAGAGTTGTGGGGCGGATCTATGGCTACACCTTC. Its translation is CSARVVGRIYGYTF.

The chain is built from TRBV28 and TRBJ2-7; 8 bases map to TRBD1. The trim removed 9 bases at V and 1 base at J, leaving 14 bases unmatched. The germline V gene encodes CDR1 MDHEN and CDR2 SYDVKM. The CDR3 has 16 amino acids. CDR3 amino acids: CASGPQGAYPSYEQYF. The CDR3 coding sequence is TGTGCCAGTGGGCCCCAGGGGGCTTATCCGTCCTACGAGCAGTACTTC.

The V call is TRBV7-2, the J call TRBJ1-1; D is undetermined. Deletions cut 4 bases from V and 5 bases from J, with 11 bases between. Germline CDR1 and CDR2: SGHTA and FQGNSA. The CDR3 has 13 amino acids. The CDR3 spells CASSSRQRTEAFF. For the CDR3, the DNA is TGTGCCAGCAGCTCCCGTCAGCGTACTGAAGCTTTCTTT. The complete variable domain, with remaining parts taken from reference TRBV7-2 and TRBJ1-1, reads GAGVSQSPSNKVTEKGKDVELRCDPISGHTALYWYRQSLGQGLEFLIYFQGNSAPDKSGLPSDRFSAERTGGSVSTLTIQRTQQEDSAVYLCASSSRQRTEAFFGQGTRLTVV.

The chain joins TRBV2 to TRBJ2-1; D might be TRBD1 (6 bases). This CDR3 contains 12 residues. Trimming left V 6 bases short and J 5 bases short, with 8 bases between. The germline V gene encodes CDR1 SNHLY and CDR2 FYNNEI. The CDR3 bases are TGTGCCAGCAGACAGGGAAACAATGAGCAGTTCTTC. Amino acid sequence: CASRQGNNEQFF.

The CDR3 is CASSQLGDRAVQPQHF. CDR3 bases: TGTGCCAGCAGCCAATTAGGCGACAGGGCCGTTCAGCCCCAGCATTTT. J is TRBJ1-5 and V is TRBV4-2; 7 nucleotides agree with TRBD1. This CDR3 contains 16 residues. CDR1 LGHNA and CDR2 YNFKEQ come from the germline V gene. V shed 2 bases, J shed 6 bases, and the junction held 10 bases outside the gene matches.

Turning to this clonotype: A read error is possible here, since a much larger clone lies one base away. The chain has TRBV12-3 or TRBV12-4 and TRBJ2-7, with D hard to call. Trimming left V 3 bases short and J 7 bases short, with 7 bases between. CDR3 length: 11 residues. The CDR3 is CASSFSREQYF. Written as DNA, the CDR3 is TGTGCCAGCAGTTTCTCTCGAGAGCAGTACTTC.

This clonotype appeared once. The V gene is TRBV30, the J gene TRBJ2-5; 8 bases fit TRBD1. The end of the DNA fits TRBJ2-7 better, so the J call may be wrong. This CDR3 contains 14 residues. Per the germline V gene, CDR1 is GTSNPN and CDR2 is SVGIG (reference sequence). The CDR3 protein is CAWSVAGGAYEQYF. In DNA form, the CDR3 reads TGTGCCTGGAGTGTGGCAGGGGGCGCGTACGAGCAGTACTTC.

V and J are TRBV20-1 and TRBJ1-1; D remains ambiguous. The CDR3 has 14 amino acids. The ends were cut back, 0 bases at V and 1 base at J, with 9 bases in the middle. Germline loops: CDR1 DFQATT, CDR2 SNEGSKA (reference sequence). The CDR3 nucleotides are TGCAGTGCTAGAGATTATATTAGGAACACTGAAGCTTTCTTT. Amino acids: CSARDYIRNTEAFF.

This clonotype showed up just a few times. The chain couples TRBV15 to TRBJ2-7, with TRBD2 identical over 13 bases. This CDR3 is 14 amino acids long. The germline CDR1 and CDR2 sequences are LNHNV and YYDKDF (reference sequence). V gave up 0 bases and J gave up 12 bases; unmatched junction bases: 5. Written as DNA, the CDR3 is TGTGCCACCAGCAGAGATTTGGGACTAGCGGGGCCGTACTTC. As protein: CATSRDLGLAGPYF.

This clonotype was seen a few times. The chain carries TRBV4-2 and TRBJ1-2; 11 bases fit TRBD1. The J segment lost 4 bases and the V segment lost 1 base, leaving 8 bases of the junction unmatched. CDR3 size: 17 residues. The germline gives CDR1 LGHNA, CDR2 YNFKEQ. The chain's CDR3 is CASSQVVTGTGGYGYTF. CDR3 coding DNA: TGTGCCAGCAGCCAAGTGGTAACCGGGACAGGGGGCTATGGCTACACCTTC.

In its sample, this clonotype was seen a few times. The gene calls are TRBV2 and TRBJ1-5; possible D gene TRBD1, 5 bases. V was clipped by 6 bases and J by 4 bases, with 13 bases between them. This CDR3 has 14 amino acids. Looked up from germline, CDR1 is SNHLY and CDR2 is FYNNEI. The DNA of the CDR3 is TGTGCCAGCAGCGCCGGGACGGAGAATCAGCCCCAGCATTTT. Translation: CASSAGTENQPQHF.

As for this clonotype: A much more abundant neighbour one base away suggests this may be a read error. The CDR3 DNA follows: TGTGCCGGCAGCCAGGGTCGCTATGGCTACACCTTC. It translates to CAGSQGRYGYTF. The rearrangement uses TRBV12-3 or TRBV12-4 and TRBJ1-2; the D gene is possibly TRBD1 (5 bases). CDR3 length: 12 residues.

The chain is built from TRBV25-1 and TRBJ1-1; D is ambiguous. V was shortened by 1 base and J by 4 bases, with 10 bases between the two germline ends. The CDR3 has 14 amino acids. Germline CDR1 MGHDK, CDR2 SYGVNS. CDR3 sequence: CASSEFSEGTEAFF. In DNA form, the CDR3 reads TGTGCCAGCAGTGAATTCAGCGAGGGCACTGAAGCTTTCTTT.

This chain uses TRBV2 with TRBJ1-2, with 7 bases lining up with TRBD1. Looked up from germline, CDR1 is SNHLY and CDR2 is FYNNEI. J lost 6 bases, V lost 6 bases, and 10 bases had no gene match. The CDR3 runs to 14 residues. CDR3: CASSLGTARDGYTF. The CDR3 DNA follows: TGTGCCAGCAGCCTCGGGACAGCCCGAGATGGCTACACCTTC.

This clonotype was found many times. The chain couples TRBV29-1 to TRBJ2-3, with 9 bases that match TRBD1. This CDR3 has 18 amino acids. V gave up 3 bases and J gave up 5 bases; unmatched junction bases: 18. In germline, CDR1 is SQVTM, CDR2 ANQGSEA. This CDR3 is CSVDGSHGKQGAEDTQYF. The CDR3 DNA follows: TGCAGCGTTGACGGAAGCCACGGGAAACAGGGGGCAGAAGATACGCAGTATTTT.